The 18 T cell receptor beta chains below all came from one sample that was sequenced in a study of Ad26.COV2.S vaccination and SARS-CoV-2 variants. Treatment here: 15 to 20 received Ad26.COV2.S at low or high dose, single or two shots; about 5 received placebo; per-sample allocation not given. All samples were drawn on day 63, counting from the first vaccine or placebo injection. Sequenced by immunoSEQ multiplex PCR; TCRdb stores in-frame clones only, minus some. There are roughly 300,000 clones in the sample; around 89% occur only once, and roughly 5% lies in the top ten. The sequencing here drew on peripheral blood, taken in a trial of Ad26.COV2.S vaccine versus placebo. The receptor set was obtained from a person between 18 and 65 years old who received the Ad26.COV2.S COVID-19 vaccine or a placebo.

The chain recombines TRBV7-2 with TRBJ1-2; D unresolved. Germline lookup yields CDR1 SGHTA and CDR2 FQGNSA. CDR3 length equals 13 residues. V lost 2 bases and J lost 7, with 11 bases in between. CDR3 sequence reads: CASSLWGEGGYTF. CDR3 DNA sequence: TGTGCCAGCAGCTTATGGGGAGAGGGTGGCTACACCTTC.

There are a few counts of this clone. This chain uses TRBV7-9 with TRBJ2-7; 8 bases agree with TRBD1. The CDR3 sequence is 15 residues long. Unmatched junction bases numbered 9, after V lost 1 base and J lost 7 bases. CDR1 and CDR2 (germline): SEHNR, FQNEAQ (reference sequence). The CDR3 is CASSLEGTGSQEQYF. For the CDR3, the DNA is TGTGCCAGCAGCTTAGAAGGGACAGGCTCTCAGGAGCAGTACTTC.

This clone was detected once. This chain connects TRBV5-1 to TRBJ2-7, with a weak D call TRBD2 (5 bases). Per germline, CDR1 SGHRS and CDR2 YFSETQ. V lost 2 bases and J 4 bases, leaving 10 bases between the germline ends. The CDR3 has 13 amino acids. DNA for the CDR3: TGCGCCAGCAGCTTTGGATCGGGGTACGAGCAGTACTTC. Its translation is CASSFGSGYEQYF.

Details on this clone: Because the CDR3's place on the DNA is in doubt, the DNA is left out and the CDR3 is given as listed by TCRdb. The V and J genes are TRBV7-2 and TRBJ1-2. Inclusive of both ends, the CDR3 amounts to 18 amino acids. Germline values: CDR1 SGHTA, CDR2 FQGNSA. This CDR3 reads CASSLSPSGTRFGNGYTF.

Concerning this clone: The sample holds other DNA sequences that translate to the same CDR3. The chain couples TRBV19 to TRBJ2-6, with a tentative D call TRBD2 (5 bases). The V end lost 1 base, the J end lost 1 base, and 5 bases lay between the germline ends. The CDR3 loop spans 15 amino acids. Germline CDR1 and CDR2: LNHDA and SQIVND (reference sequence). The CDR3: CASSIGGSGANVLTF. Written as DNA, the CDR3 is TGTGCCAGTAGTATAGGAGGGTCTGGGGCCAACGTCCTGACTTTC.

The gene calls are TRBV30 and TRBJ1-5; the D gene is possibly TRBD1 (5 bases). Between the trimmed V and J ends, which lost 0 bases and 3 bases, there was a span of 6 bases. The length of the CDR3 is 13 residues. CDR1 and CDR2 (germline): GTSNPN, SVGIG (reference sequence). CDR3 DNA sequence: TGTGCCTGGAGTGTCAGGGACAATCAGCCCCAGCATTTT. It is translated as CAWSVRDNQPQHF.

The chain is built from TRBV5-4 and TRBJ2-7; 9 bases are shared with TRBD2. The CDR3 covers 15 residues. Germline trimming cut 0 bases from V and 2 bases from J; bases unmatched to any gene: 3. Per germline, CDR1 SGHNT and CDR2 YYREEE (reference sequence). The CDR3 DNA is TGTGCCAGCAGCTTGGACCTAGCGGGAACCTACGAGCAGTACTTC. It translates to CASSLDLAGTYEQYF. Full variable domain (rest looked up from reference TRBV5-4 and TRBJ2-7): ETGVTQSPTHLIKTRGQQVTLRCSSQSGHNTVSWYQQALGQGPQFIFQYYREEENGRGNFPPRFSGLQFPNYSSELNVNALELDDSALYLCASSLDLAGTYEQYFGPGTRLTVT.

The rearrangement links TRBV5-6 to TRBJ1-4; D gene unclear. This CDR3 contains 12 residues. CDR1 and CDR2 (germline): SGHDT, YYEEEE. Trimming removed 0 bases from V and 6 bases from J, with 3 bases in between. The DNA of the CDR3 is TGTGCCAGCAGCTTGGCCGATGAAAAACTGTTTTTT. Its translation: CASSLADEKLFF.

This chain connects TRBV5-1 to TRBJ1-1, with D unclear. Germline CDR1 is SGHRS and CDR2 is YFSETQ. This CDR3 has 16 residues. The V and J ends lost 4 bases and 0 bases respectively, with 16 bases between them. The CDR3 nucleotides read TGCGCCAGCAGCCCCACCCTCACAGCGATGAACACTGAAGCTTTCTTT. Translation: CASSPTLTAMNTEAFF.

The V gene is TRBV5-1, the J gene TRBJ2-7, with D perhaps matching TRBD2 (6 bases). The CDR3 is 13 residues long. From germline, CDR1 is SGHRS and CDR2 YFSETQ. With 6 bases removed from V and 5 bases from J, the gap between germline ends came to 15 bases. DNA for the CDR3: TGCGCCAGCACCCGGGAGACGGGGAACGAGCAGTACTTC. Residues: CASTRETGNEQYF.

The chain uses TRBV3-1 (or the pseudogene TRBV3-2) and TRBJ2-5, with no clear D. CDR3 length equals 13 residues. V lost 1 base and J lost 4, with 7 bases in between. CDR1 and CDR2 (germline): LGHDT, YNNKEL (reference sequence). CDR3 residues: CASSQVNRETQYF. In nucleotides, the CDR3 is TGTGCCAGCAGCCAAGTAAACCGAGAGACCCAGTACTTC.

Note on this clone: The sample has other DNA sequences that encode this CDR3 too. Written as DNA, the CDR3 is TGTGCCAGCAGCTTAGTGGGGGGGACCACTGAAGCTTTCTTT. Its translation: CASSLVGGTTEAFF. The rearrangement uses TRBV7-9 and TRBJ1-1, with D perhaps matching TRBD1 (5 bases). Germline CDR1 SEHNR, CDR2 FQNEAQ (reference sequence). Trimming removed 1 base at V and 4 bases at J, with 10 bases between. The CDR3 is made up of 14 amino acids.

This chain links TRBV9 with TRBJ1-4, with TRBD1 identical over 8 bases. Germline trimming cut 3 bases from V and 3 bases from J; bases unmatched to any gene: 4. The CDR3 totals 15 residues. Germline V CDR1 and CDR2: SGDLS, YYNGEE. This CDR3 reads CASSGTGGANEKLFF. For the CDR3, the DNA is TGTGCCAGCAGCGGAACAGGGGGGGCTAATGAAAAACTGTTTTTT.

The chain links TRBV18 to TRBJ1-1, with D hard to call. The CDR3 covers 14 residues. The germline V gene encodes CDR1 KGHSH and CDR2 LQKENI. Trimming removed 3 bases from V and 1 base from J, with 9 bases in between. CDR3 nucleotides: TGTGCCAGCTCACCCTCATACGGGAACACTGAAGCTTTCTTT. This codes for CASSPSYGNTEAFF.

The genes are TRBV7-6 and TRBJ1-3; D is ambiguous. With 1 base removed from V and 2 bases from J, the gap between germline ends came to 12 bases. The CDR3 has 16 amino acids. Germline V lookup: CDR1 SGHVS, CDR2 FNYEAQ. CDR3 loop: CASSLGKGTPGNTIYF. The CDR3 DNA reads as TGTGCCAGCAGCTTAGGAAAGGGCACGCCTGGAAACACCATATATTTT.

With respect to this clone: A read error may account for a junction end that differs from germline. The chain links TRBV7-7 to TRBJ2-5, with a possible D match to TRBD2 (6 bases). Germline V gene lookup returns CDR1 SSHAT and CDR2 FNYEAQ (reference sequence). This CDR3 comprises 15 residues. CDR3 DNA sequence: TGTGCTAGCAGCTTAGCCACCGGGAGACAAGAGACCCAGTACTTC. Translated: CASSLATGRQETQYF.

This chain uses TRBV30 with TRBJ1-3; 8 nucleotides align to TRBD1. With V trimmed by 3 bases and J by 2 bases, 6 bases remained unmatched. Germline values: CDR1 GTSNPN, CDR2 SVGIG (reference sequence). The length of the CDR3 is 15 residues. The CDR3 sequence is CAWRMTGVAGNTIYF. The CDR3 DNA reads TGTGCCTGGAGAATGACAGGGGTAGCTGGAAACACCATATATTTT.

On this clone: This CDR3 is also generated by other DNA sequences in the sample. The rearrangement joins TRBV29-1 to TRBJ2-5; D perhaps matches TRBD2 (6 bases). V was shortened by 2 bases and J by 4 bases, with 8 bases between the two germline ends. This CDR3 region has 12 residues. Germline V gene sequence: CDR1 SQVTM, CDR2 ANQGSEA. DNA for the CDR3: TGCAGCGTTGAACGGGGAGGAGAGACCCAGTACTTC. Its protein is CSVERGGETQYF.